A single sample is the source of the 10 T cell receptor beta chains below, sequenced in a study of blood T cell repertoires in COVID-19. Produced via immunoSEQ multiplex PCR; TCRdb's table is partial and in-frame only. The sample carries 270,000 or so clones, roughly 80% recorded once. The sequenced material came from peripheral blood. These receptor sequences come from a human donor with COVID-19, enrolled during active disease. The donor label of this sample is uncertain.

This clone was counted between two and nine times. V usage is TRBV9 and J usage is TRBJ1-2; D possibly corresponds to TRBD1 (5 bases). The V gene's germline CDR1 is SGDLS and CDR2 YYNGEE. V was cut by 3 bases and J by 4 bases, with 13 bases left in between. This CDR3 is 14 amino acids long. CDR3 region: CASSDRGRTYGYTF. CDR3 nucleotide sequence: TGTGCCAGCAGCGATAGGGGTAGGACCTATGGCTACACCTTC.

The gene calls are TRBV5-4 and TRBJ1-2; 7 bases fit TRBD1. V shed 4 bases, J shed 8 bases, and the junction held 11 bases outside the gene matches. This CDR3 is built from 14 residues. Per germline, CDR1 SGHNT and CDR2 YYREEE (reference sequence). The CDR3 bases are TGTGCCAGCAGCCGGACTGAGGGGGCTGAAGGCTACACCTTC. The encoded protein is CASSRTEGAEGYTF. Drawing the rest from reference TRBV5-4 and TRBJ1-2, the complete variable domain is ETGVTQSPTHLIKTRGQQVTLRCSSQSGHNTVSWYQQALGQGPQFIFQYYREEENGRGNFPPRFSGLQFPNYSSELNVNALELDDSALYLCASSRTEGAEGYTFGSGTRLTVV.

The chain employs TRBV11-2 and TRBJ1-2; TRBD1 aligns across 8 bases. The CDR3 spans 14 residues. Germline V gene data show CDR1 as SGHAT and CDR2 as FQNNGV. V shed 2 bases and J 7 bases; nucleotides not matched to a gene: 6. The CDR3 here is CASSLLAGGGGYTF. In nucleotides, the CDR3 is TGTGCCAGCAGCTTACTTGCAGGGGGCGGTGGCTACACCTTC. Based on the CDR3 plus reference TRBV11-2 and TRBJ1-2, the full variable domain is EAGVAQSPRYKIIEKRQSVAFWCNPISGHATLYWYQQILGQGPKLLIQFQNNGVVDDSQLPKDRFSAERLKGVDSTLKIQPAKLEDSAVYLCASSLLAGGGGYTFGSGTRLTVV.

This chain uses TRBV7-2 with TRBJ2-1; 8 bases match TRBD2. Germline V lookup: CDR1 SGHTA, CDR2 FQGNSA. V lost 0 bases to trimming and J lost 7 bases; unmatched junction nucleotides: 2. This CDR3 spans 14 amino acids. CDR3 loop: CASSLAGTSNEQFF. Written as DNA, the CDR3 is TGTGCCAGCAGCTTAGCGGGGACTAGTAATGAGCAGTTCTTC.

The chain has TRBV24-1 and TRBJ1-5; D call uncertain. This CDR3 spans 17 amino acids. The V end lost 2 bases, the J end lost 1 base, and 14 bases lay between the germline ends. The germline V gene has CDR1 KGHDR and CDR2 SFDVKD. The CDR3 sequence is CATSDSTGVGSNQPQHF. The DNA for the CDR3 is TGTGCCACCAGTGATTCAACCGGGGTTGGAAGCAATCAGCCCCAGCATTTT.

The V call is TRBV19, the J call TRBJ1-1; tentative D call: TRBD1 (6 bases). The V gene's germline CDR1 is LNHDA and CDR2 SQIVND (reference sequence). Trimming pared 6 bases from V and 8 bases from J, leaving 13 bases between. The CDR3 is 12 residues long. The CDR3, as DNA: TGTGCCAGTAGCGATACAGGGTCCGAAGCTTTCTTT. It translates to CASSDTGSEAFF.

The chain carries TRBV3-1 (or the pseudogene TRBV3-2) and TRBJ1-1; D is undetermined. V lost 1 base, J lost 1 base, and 7 bases lay in between. This CDR3 region has 14 residues. The germline V gene has CDR1 LGHDT and CDR2 YNNKEL (reference sequence). The CDR3 here is CASSQGAKNTEAFF. The CDR3 coding sequence is TGTGCCAGCAGCCAAGGGGCCAAGAACACTGAAGCTTTCTTT.

The rearrangement joins TRBV7-2 to TRBJ1-3, with D possibly being TRBD1 (5 bases). The CDR3 is 15 amino acids. Germline V lookup: CDR1 SGHTA, CDR2 FQGNSA. V gave up 3 bases and J gave up 1 base, with 10 bases separating them. CDR3 in amino acids: CASSFTQGSGNTIYF. The CDR3 DNA sequence: TGTGCCAGCAGCTTCACTCAGGGTTCTGGAAACACCATATATTTT.

This chain's CDR3 is CASSAKRFVYEQYF. Written as DNA, the CDR3 is TGTGCCAGCAGCGCGAAGCGATTCGTCTACGAGCAGTACTTC. The chain carries TRBV9 and TRBJ2-7; D is uncertain. Trimming cost V 3 bases and J 3 bases, with 13 bases left between them. The CDR3 is 14 amino acids. The germline V gene encodes CDR1 SGDLS and CDR2 YYNGEE.

The chain joins TRBV6-5 to TRBJ1-1; D not resolved. Trimming took 0 bases from V and 0 from J, leaving 11 bases between them. The germline V gene encodes CDR1 MNHEY and CDR2 SVGAGI. The CDR3 is made up of 16 amino acids. CDR3 region: CASSYSSGPMNTEAFF. CDR3 DNA: TGTGCCAGCAGTTACTCGAGCGGACCCATGAACACTGAAGCTTTCTTT.